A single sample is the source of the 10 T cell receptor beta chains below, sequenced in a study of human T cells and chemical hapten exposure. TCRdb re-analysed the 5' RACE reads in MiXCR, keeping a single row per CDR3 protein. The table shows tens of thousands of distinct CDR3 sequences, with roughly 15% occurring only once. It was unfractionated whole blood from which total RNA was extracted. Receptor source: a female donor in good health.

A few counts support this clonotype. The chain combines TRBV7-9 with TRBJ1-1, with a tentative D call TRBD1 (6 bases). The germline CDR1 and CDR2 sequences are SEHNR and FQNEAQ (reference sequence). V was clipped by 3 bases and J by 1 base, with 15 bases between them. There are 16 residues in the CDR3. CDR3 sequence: CASSFLPGTRNTEAFF. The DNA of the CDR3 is TGTGCCAGCAGCTTTCTGCCCGGGACAAGGAACACTGAAGCTTTCTTT.

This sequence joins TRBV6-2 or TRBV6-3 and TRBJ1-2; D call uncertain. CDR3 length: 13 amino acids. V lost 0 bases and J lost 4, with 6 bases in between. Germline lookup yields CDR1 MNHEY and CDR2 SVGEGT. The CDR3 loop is CASSYSEGYGYTF. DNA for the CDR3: TGTGCCAGCAGTTACTCCGAGGGCTATGGCTACACCTTC.

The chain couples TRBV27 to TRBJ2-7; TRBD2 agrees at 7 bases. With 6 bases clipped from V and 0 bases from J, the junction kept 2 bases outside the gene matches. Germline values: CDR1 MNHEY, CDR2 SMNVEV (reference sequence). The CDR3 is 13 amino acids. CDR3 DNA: TGTGCCAGCAGCCAGCGGGGCTCCTACGAGCAGTACTTC. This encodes CASSQRGSYEQYF.

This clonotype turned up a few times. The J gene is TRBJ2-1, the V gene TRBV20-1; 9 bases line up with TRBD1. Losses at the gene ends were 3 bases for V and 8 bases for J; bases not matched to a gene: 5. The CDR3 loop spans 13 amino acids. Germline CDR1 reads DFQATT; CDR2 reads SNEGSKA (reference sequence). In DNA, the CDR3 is TGCAGTGCTAGGCTTACAGGGGGCGATGAGCAGTTCTTC. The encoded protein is CSARLTGGDEQFF.

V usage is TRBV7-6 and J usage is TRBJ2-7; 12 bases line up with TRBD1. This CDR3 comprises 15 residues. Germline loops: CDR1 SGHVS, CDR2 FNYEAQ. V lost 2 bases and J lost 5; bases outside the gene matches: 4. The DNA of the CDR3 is TGTGCCAGCAGCTTATCCGGGACAGGGGGCCACGAGCAGTACTTC. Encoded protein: CASSLSGTGGHEQYF.

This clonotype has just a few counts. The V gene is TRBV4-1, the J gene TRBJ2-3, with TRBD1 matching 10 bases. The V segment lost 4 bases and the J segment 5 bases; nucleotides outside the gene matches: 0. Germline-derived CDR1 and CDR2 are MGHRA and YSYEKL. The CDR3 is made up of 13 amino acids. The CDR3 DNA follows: TGCGCCAGCAGCCGGGACAGGGGAGATACGCAGTATTTT. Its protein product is CASSRDRGDTQYF.

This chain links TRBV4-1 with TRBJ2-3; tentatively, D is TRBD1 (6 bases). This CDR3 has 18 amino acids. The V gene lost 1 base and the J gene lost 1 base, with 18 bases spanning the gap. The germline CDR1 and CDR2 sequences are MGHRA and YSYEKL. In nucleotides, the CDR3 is TGCGCCAGCAGCCAAGTCGTCGATGGGCAGGGGCGCACAGATACGCAGTATTTT. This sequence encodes CASSQVVDGQGRTDTQYF.

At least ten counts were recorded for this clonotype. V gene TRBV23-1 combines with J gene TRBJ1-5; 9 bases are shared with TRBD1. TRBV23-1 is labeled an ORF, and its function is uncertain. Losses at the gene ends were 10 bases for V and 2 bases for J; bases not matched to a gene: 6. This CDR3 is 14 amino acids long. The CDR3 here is CATGTGSCNQPQHF. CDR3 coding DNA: TGCGCCACCGGGACAGGGAGTTGCAATCAGCCCCAGCATTTT.

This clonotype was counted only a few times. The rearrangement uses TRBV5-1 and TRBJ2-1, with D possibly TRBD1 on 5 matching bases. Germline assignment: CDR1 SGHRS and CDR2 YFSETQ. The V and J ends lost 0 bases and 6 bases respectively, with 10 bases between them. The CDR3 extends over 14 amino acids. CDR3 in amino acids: CASSLARQPNEQFF. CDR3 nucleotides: TGCGCCAGCAGCTTGGCGAGACAGCCCAATGAGCAGTTCTTC.

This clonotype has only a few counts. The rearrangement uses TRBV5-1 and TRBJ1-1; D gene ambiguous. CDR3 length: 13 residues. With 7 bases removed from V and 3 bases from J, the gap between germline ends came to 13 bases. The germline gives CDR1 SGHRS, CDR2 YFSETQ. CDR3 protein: CASPGIRDTEAFF. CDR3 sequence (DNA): TGCGCCAGCCCCGGGATTCGGGACACTGAAGCTTTCTTT.